Listed here are 2 T cell receptor beta chains from one sample, sequenced in a study of naive and memory T cell subsets. The beta constant-region primer was an equimolar mix of two oligonucleotides covering TRBC1 and TRBC2. TCRdb reprocessed the UMI-ligation and nested PCR reads with MiXCR, giving one entry per CDR3 protein. The table lists around 160,000 distinct CDR3 sequences, over 15% of them singletons. Sequencing used naive CD4+ T cells from blood. The receptors shown here come from a human donor in good health.

The chain has TRBV12-3 or TRBV12-4 and TRBJ2-1, with D maybe TRBD2 (5 bases). The CDR3 runs 18 residues. V was clipped by 6 bases and J by 6 bases, with 27 bases between them. The CDR3 DNA sequence: TGTGCCAGCAGGCCTCCCGAGAAACTAGGCGCCATGGGCAATGAGCAGTTCTTC. It translates to CASRPPEKLGAMGNEQFF.

This chain links TRBV7-2 with TRBJ2-7; 7 bases fit TRBD2. This CDR3 is 15 amino acids long. Germline-derived CDR1 and CDR2 are SGHTA and FQGNSA. V lost 5 bases and J lost 3; bases outside the gene matches: 10. The chain's CDR3 is CASSRSGTNFYEQYF. The CDR3 DNA reads as TGTGCCAGCAGCCGATCCGGGACTAACTTCTACGAGCAGTACTTC.